This T cell receptor (beta chain) was found in a study of blood T cell repertoires in COVID-19. Study context: The United States, Italy and Spain provided the acute and convalescent COVID-19 samples.

The CDR3 totals 16 residues. Germline V gene sequence: CDR1 SGHAT, CDR2 FQDESV (reference sequence). V lost 5 bases, J lost 4 bases, and 17 bases lay in between. In the original processing: Amplifying reference gene primers gave estimates of nucleated cell counts. Assay: immunoSEQ multiplex PCR; the TCRdb copy retains only in-frame clones and omits some. V, J and clone size were drawn from that table, and D and trimming were deduced from the DNA. The table has 200,000 to 250,000 clones, approximately 90% seen once. The cohort comprised adults aged about 18 to 100 years residing in 20 to 25 US areas. This receptor was taken from a man aged 35-49 years who had recovered from COVID-19. This rearrangement joins TRBV11-1 to TRBJ1-4; TRBD1 might be the D (6 bases). The specimen was PBMCs or T cells enriched from blood (not recorded which). DNA of the CDR3: TGTGCCAGCAGCCGCGCCGGGGGGCAGGGTAATGAAAAACTGTTTTTT. Translated, it gives CASSRAGGQGNEKLFF.